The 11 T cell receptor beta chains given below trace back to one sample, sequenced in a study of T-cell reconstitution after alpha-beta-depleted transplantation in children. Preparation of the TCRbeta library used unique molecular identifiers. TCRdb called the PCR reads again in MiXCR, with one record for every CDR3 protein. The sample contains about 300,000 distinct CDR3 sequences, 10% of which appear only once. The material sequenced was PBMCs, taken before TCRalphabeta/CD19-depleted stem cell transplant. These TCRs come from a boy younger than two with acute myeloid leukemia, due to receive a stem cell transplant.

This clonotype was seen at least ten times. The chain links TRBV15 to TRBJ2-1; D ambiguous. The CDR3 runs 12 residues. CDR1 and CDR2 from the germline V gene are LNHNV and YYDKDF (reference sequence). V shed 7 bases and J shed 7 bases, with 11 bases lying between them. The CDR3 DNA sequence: TGTGCCACCAAAGAAACCCCAAATGAGCAGTTCTTC. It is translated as CATKETPNEQFF. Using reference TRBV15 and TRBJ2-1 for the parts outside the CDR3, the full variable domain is DAMVIQNPRYQVTQFGKPVTLSCSQTLNHNVMYWYQQKSSQAPKLLFHYYDKDFNNEADTPDNFQSRRPNTSFCFLDIRSPGLGDTAMYLCATKETPNEQFFGPGTRLTVL.

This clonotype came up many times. Here the CDR3 DNA reads TGTGCCAGCAGCCAAGGGCAGGGGTCCAAAGCTTTCTTT. Translation: CASSQGQGSKAFF. The V and J genes are TRBV14 and TRBJ1-1; possibly TRBD1 for D (6 bases). The V gene's germline CDR1 is SGHDN and CDR2 FVKESK. The CDR3 has 13 residues. Trimming pared 1 base from V and 9 bases from J, leaving 12 bases between.

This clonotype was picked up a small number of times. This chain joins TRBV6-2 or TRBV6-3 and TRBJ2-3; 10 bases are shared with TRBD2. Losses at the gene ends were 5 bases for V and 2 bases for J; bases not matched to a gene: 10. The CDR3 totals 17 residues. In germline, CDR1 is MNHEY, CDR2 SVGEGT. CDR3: CASSHRSAGGLTDTQYF. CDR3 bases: TGTGCCAGCAGTCACCGATCAGCGGGGGGGCTCACAGATACGCAGTATTTT.

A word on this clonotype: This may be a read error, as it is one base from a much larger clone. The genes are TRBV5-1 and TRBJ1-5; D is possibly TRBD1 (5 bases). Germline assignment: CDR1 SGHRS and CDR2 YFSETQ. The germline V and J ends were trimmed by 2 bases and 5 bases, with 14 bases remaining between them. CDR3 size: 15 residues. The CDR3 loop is CASSLTGPIDQPQHF. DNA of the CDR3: TGCGCCAGCAGCTTAACGGGGCCAATTGATCAGCCCCAGCATTTT.

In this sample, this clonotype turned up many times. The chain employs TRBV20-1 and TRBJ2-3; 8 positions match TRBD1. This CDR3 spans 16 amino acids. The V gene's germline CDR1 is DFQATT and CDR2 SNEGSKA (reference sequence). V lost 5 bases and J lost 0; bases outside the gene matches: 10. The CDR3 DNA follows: TGCAGTGCTGCAAGCAGGGGGCCCCTTAGCACAGATACGCAGTATTTT. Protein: CSAASRGPLSTDTQYF.

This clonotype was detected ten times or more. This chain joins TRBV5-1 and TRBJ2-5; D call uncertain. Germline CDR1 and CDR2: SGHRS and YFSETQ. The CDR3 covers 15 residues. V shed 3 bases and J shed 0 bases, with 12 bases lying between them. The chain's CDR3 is CASSSLGAYQETQYF. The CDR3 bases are TGCGCCAGCAGCTCCTTAGGAGCCTACCAAGAGACCCAGTACTTC.

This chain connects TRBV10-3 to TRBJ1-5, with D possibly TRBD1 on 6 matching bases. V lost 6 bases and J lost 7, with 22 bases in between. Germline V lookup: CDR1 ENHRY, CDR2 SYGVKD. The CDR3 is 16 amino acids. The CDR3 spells CAISPGQGREGQPQHF. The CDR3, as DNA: TGTGCCATCAGCCCTGGGCAGGGGAGGGAGGGGCAGCCCCAGCATTTT.

The CDR3 region has the DNA TGTGCCAGCAGCGCAACAGGGTTCTACGAGCAGTACTTC. Its translation is CASSATGFYEQYF. The gene calls are TRBV7-9 and TRBJ2-7; maybe TRBD1 (6 bases). Germline lookup yields CDR1 SEHNR and CDR2 FQNEAQ (reference sequence). Trimming took off 5 bases at V and 3 bases at J, with 11 bases between the two ends. This CDR3 is built from 13 residues. Together with reference TRBV7-9 and TRBJ2-7, the CDR3 gives the full variable domain: DTGVSQNPRHKITKRGQNVTFRCDPISEHNRLYWYRQTLGQGPEFLTYFQNEAQLEKSRLLSDRFSAERPKGSFSTLEIQRTEQGDSAMYLCASSATGFYEQYFGPGTRLTVT.

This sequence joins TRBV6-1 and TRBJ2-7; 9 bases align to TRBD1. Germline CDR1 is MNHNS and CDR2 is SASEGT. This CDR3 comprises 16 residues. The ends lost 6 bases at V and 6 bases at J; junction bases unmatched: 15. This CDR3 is CASRPGQGRFRGEQYF. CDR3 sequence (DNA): TGTGCCAGCAGACCGGGACAGGGACGTTTTAGGGGCGAGCAGTACTTC.

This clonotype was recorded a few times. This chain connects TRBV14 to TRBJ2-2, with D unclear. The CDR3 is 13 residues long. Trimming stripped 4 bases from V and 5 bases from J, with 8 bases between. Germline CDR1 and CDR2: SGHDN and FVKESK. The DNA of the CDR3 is TGTGCCAGCAGCCGGGCGGCTACCGGGGAGCTGTTTTTT. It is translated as CASSRAATGELFF.

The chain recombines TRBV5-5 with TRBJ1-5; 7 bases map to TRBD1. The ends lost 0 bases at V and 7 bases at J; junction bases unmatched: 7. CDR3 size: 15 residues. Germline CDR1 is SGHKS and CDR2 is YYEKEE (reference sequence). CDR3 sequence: CASSLGQGSGQPQHF. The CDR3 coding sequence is TGTGCCAGCAGCTTGGGACAGGGAAGCGGGCAGCCCCAGCATTTT.